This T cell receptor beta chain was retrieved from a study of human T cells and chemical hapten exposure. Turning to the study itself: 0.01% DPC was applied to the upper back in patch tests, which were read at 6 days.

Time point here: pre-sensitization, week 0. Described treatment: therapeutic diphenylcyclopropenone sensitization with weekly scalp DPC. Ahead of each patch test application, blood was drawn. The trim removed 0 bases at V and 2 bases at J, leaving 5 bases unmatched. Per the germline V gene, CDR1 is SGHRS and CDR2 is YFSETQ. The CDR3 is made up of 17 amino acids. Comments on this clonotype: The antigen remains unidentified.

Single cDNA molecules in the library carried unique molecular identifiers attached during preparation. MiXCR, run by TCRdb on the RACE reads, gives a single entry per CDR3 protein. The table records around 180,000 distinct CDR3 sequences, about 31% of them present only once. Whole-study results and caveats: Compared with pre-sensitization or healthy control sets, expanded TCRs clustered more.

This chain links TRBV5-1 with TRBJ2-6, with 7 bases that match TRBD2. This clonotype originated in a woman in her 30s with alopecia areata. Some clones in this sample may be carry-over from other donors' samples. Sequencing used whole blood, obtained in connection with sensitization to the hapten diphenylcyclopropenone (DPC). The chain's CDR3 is CASSLAIAGPGANVLTF. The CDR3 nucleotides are TGCGCCAGCAGCTTGGCGATAGCGGGTCCTGGGGCCAACGTCCTGACTTTC.